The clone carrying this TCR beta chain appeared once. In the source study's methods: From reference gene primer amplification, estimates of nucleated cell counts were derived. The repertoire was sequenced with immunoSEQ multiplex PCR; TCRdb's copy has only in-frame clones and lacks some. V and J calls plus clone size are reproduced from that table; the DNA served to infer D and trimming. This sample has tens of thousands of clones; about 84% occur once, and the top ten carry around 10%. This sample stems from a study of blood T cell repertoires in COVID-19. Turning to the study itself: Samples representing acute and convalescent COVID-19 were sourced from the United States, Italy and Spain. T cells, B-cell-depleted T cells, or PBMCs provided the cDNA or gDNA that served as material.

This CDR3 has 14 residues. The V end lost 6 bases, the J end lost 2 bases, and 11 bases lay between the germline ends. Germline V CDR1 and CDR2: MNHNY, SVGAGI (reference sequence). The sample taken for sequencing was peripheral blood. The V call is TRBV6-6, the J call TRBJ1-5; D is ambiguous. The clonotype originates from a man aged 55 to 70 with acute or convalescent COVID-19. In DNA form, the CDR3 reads TGTGCCAGCAGGGGTGCGGGCGGCAATCAGCCCCAGCATTTT. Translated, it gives CASRGAGGNQPQHF.